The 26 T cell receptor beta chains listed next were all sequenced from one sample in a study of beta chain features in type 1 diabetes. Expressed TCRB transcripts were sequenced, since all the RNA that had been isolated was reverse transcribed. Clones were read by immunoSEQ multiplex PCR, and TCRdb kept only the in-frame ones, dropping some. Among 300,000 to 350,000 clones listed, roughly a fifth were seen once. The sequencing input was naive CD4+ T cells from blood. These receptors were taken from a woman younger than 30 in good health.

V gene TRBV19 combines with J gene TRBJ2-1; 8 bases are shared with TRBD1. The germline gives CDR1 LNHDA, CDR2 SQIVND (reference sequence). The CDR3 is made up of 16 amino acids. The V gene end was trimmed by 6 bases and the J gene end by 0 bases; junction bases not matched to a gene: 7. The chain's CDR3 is CASSPHRGSSYNEQFF. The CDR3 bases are TGTGCCAGTAGCCCTCACAGGGGGAGCTCCTACAATGAGCAGTTCTTC.

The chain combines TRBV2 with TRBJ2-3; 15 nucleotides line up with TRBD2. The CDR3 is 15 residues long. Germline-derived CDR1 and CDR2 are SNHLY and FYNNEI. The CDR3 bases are TGTGCTAGCGGACTAGCGGGAGGGCCAGGAGATACGCAGTATTTT. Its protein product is CASGLAGGPGDTQYF. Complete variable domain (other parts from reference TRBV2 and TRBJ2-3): EPEVTQTPSHQVTQMGQEVILRCVPISNHLYFYWYRQILGQKVEFLVSFYNNEISEKSEIFDDQFSVERPDGSNFTLKIRSTKLEDSAMYFCASGLAGGPGDTQYFGPGTRLTVL.

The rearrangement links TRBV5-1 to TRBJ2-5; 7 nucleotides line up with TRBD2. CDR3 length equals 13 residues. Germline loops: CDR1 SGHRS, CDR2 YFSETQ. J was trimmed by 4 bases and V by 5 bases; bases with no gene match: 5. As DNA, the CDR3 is TGCGCCAGCAGGGCGGGAGTAGGAGAGACCCAGTACTTC. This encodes CASRAGVGETQYF.

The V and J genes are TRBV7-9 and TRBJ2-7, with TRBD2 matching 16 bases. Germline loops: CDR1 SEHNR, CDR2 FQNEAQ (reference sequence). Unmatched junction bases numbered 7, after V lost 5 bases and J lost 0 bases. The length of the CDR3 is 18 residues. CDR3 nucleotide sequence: TGTGCCAGCAGCCCCGGGACTAGCGGGAGGGCGCGCTCCTACGAGCAGTACTTC. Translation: CASSPGTSGRARSYEQYF.

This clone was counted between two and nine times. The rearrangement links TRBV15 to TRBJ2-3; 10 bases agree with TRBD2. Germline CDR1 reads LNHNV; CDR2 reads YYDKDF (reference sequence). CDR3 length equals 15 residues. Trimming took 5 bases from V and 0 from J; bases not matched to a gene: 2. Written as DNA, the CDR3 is TGTGCCACCAGCCCGACTAGCGGGAGCACAGATACGCAGTATTTT. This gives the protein CATSPTSGSTDTQYF.

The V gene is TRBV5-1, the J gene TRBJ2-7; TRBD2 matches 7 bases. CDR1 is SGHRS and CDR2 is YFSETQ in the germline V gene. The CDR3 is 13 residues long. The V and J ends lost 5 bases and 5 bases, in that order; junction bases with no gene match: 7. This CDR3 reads CASSPTSNHEQYF. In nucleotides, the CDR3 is TGCGCCAGCAGTCCGACTAGCAACCACGAGCAGTACTTC.

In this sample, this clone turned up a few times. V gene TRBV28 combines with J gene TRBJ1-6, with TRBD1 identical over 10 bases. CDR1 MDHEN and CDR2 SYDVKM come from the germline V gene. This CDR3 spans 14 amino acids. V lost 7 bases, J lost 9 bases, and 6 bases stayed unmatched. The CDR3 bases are TGTGCCAGCATCTCGGGACAGGGGAGTTCACCCCTCCACTTT. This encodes CASISGQGSSPLHF.

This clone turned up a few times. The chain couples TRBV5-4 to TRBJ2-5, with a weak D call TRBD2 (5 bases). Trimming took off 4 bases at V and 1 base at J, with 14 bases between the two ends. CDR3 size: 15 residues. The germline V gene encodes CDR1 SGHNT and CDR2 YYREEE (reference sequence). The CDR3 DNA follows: TGTGCCAGCAGCACGAACCTCGGGATCCAAGAGACCCAGTACTTC. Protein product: CASSTNLGIQETQYF.

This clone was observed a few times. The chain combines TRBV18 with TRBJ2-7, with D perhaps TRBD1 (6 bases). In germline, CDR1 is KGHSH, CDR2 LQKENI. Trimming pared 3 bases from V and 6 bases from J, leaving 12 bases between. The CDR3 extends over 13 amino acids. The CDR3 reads CASSPRGGTEQYF. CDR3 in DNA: TGTGCCAGCTCACCCCGAGGGGGTACCGAGCAGTACTTC.

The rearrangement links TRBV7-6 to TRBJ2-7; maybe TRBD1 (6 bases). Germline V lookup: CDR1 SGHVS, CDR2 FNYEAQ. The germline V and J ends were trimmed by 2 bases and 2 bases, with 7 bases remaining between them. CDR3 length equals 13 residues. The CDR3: CASSLPGAYEQYF. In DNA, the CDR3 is TGTGCCAGCAGCTTACCAGGGGCCTACGAGCAGTACTTC.

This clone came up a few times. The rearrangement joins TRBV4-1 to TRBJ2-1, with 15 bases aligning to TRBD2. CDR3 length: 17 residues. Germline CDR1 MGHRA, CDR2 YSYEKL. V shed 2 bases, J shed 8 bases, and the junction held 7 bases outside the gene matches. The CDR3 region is CASSQTRRTSGGDEQFF. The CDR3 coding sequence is TGCGCCAGCAGCCAAACCCGACGGACTAGCGGGGGGGATGAGCAGTTCTTC.

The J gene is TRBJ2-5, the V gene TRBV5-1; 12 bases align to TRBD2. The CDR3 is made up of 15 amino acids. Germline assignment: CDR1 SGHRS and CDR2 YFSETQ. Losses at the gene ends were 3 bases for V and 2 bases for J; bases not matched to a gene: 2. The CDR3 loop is CASSSLAGGQETQYF. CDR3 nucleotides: TGCGCCAGCAGCTCCCTAGCGGGGGGGCAAGAGACCCAGTACTTC.

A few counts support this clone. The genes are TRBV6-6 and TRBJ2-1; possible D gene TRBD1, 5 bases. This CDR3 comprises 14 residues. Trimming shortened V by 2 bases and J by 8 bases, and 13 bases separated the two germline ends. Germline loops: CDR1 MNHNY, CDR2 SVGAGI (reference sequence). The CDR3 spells CASSYQGTGDEQFF. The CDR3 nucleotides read TGTGCCAGCAGTTACCAGGGAACGGGCGATGAGCAGTTCTTC.

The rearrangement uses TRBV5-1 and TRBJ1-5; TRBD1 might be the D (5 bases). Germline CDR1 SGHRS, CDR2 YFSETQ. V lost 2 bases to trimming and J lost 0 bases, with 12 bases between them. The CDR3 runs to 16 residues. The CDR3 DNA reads TGCGCCAGCAGCTTAGGGGAAGGCGATAGCAATCAGCCCCAGCATTTT. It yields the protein CASSLGEGDSNQPQHF.

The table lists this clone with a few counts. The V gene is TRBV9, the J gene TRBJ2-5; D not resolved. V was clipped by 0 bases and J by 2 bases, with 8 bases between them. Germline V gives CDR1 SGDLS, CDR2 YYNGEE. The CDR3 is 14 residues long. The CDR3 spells CASSVAASQETQYF. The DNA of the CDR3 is TGTGCCAGCAGCGTAGCTGCCAGTCAAGAGACCCAGTACTTC.

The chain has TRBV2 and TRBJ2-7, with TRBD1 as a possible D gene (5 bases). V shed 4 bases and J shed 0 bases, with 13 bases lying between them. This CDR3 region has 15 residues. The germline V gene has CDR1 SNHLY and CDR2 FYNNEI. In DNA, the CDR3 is TGTGCCAGCAGTGCTCGGCAGGGTAGCTCCTACGAGCAGTACTTC. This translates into CASSARQGSSYEQYF. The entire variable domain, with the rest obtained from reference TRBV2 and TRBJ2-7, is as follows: EPEVTQTPSHQVTQMGQEVILRCVPISNHLYFYWYRQILGQKVEFLVSFYNNEISEKSEIFDDQFSVERPDGSNFTLKIRSTKLEDSAMYFCASSARQGSSYEQYFGPGTRLTVT.

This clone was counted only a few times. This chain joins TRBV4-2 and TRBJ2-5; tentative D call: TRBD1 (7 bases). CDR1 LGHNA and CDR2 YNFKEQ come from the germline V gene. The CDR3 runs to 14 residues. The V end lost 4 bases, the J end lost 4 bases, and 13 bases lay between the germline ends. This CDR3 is CASSLDRRGETQYF. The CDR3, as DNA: TGTGCCAGCAGCCTGGACAGGAGGGGAGAGACCCAGTACTTC.

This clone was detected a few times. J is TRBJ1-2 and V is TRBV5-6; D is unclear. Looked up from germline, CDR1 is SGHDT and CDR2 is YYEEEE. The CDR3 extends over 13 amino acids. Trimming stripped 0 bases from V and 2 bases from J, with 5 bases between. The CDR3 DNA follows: TGTGCCAGCAGCTTGGACAGAAACTATGGCTACACCTTC. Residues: CASSLDRNYGYTF.

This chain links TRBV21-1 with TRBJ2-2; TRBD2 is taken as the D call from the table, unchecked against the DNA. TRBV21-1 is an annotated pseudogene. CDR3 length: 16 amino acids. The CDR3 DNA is TGTGCCAGCAGCCCACGAGGGACTACGAACACCGGGGAGCTGTTTTTT. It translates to CASSPRGTTNTGELFF.

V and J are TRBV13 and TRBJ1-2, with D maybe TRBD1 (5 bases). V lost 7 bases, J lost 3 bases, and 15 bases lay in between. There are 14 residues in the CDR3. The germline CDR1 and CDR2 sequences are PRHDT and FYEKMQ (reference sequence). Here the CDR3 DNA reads TGTGCCAGCATCAAGTGGCAGGGTGACTATGGCTACACCTTC. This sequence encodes CASIKWQGDYGYTF.

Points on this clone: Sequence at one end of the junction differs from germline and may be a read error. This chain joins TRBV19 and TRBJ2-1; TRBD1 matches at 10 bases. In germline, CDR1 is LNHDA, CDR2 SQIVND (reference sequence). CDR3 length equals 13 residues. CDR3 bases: TGTGCCAGCAGTAGGGACAGGGGCCCTGAGCAGTTCTTC. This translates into CASSRDRGPEQFF.

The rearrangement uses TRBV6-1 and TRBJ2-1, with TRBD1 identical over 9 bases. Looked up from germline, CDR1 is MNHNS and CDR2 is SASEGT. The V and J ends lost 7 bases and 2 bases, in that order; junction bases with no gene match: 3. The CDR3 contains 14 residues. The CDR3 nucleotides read TGTGCCAGCAATCGACAGGGGGCCTACAATGAGCAGTTCTTC. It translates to CASNRQGAYNEQFF.

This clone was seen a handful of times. CDR3: CASSVETGDYEQYF. The CDR3 region has the DNA TGTGCCAGCAGCGTGGAGACAGGAGACTACGAGCAGTACTTC. The chain couples TRBV9 to TRBJ2-7; possible D gene TRBD1, 6 bases. Deletions cut 2 bases from V and 3 bases from J, with 12 bases between. CDR1 and CDR2 from the germline V gene are SGDLS and YYNGEE. CDR3 size: 14 residues.

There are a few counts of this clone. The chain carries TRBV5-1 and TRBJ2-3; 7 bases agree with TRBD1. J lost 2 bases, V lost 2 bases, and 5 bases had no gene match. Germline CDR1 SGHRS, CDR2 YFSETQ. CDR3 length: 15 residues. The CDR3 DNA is TGCGCCAGCAGCTTAGGACAGGCTATCACAGATACGCAGTATTTT. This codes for CASSLGQAITDTQYF.

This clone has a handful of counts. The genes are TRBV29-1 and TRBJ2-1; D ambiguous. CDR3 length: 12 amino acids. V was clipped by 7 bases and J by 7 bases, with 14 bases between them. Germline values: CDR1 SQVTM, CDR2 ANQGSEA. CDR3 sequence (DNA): TGCAGCGCTGGCCGACGGGTAAATGAGCAGTTCTTC. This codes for CSAGRRVNEQFF.

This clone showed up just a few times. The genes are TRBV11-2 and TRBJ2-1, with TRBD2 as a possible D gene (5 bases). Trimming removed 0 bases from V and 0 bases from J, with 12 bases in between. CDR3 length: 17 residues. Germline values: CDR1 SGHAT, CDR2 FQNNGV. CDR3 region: CASSLEASRSSYNEQFF. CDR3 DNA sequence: TGTGCCAGCAGCTTAGAGGCTAGCAGGAGCTCCTACAATGAGCAGTTCTTC. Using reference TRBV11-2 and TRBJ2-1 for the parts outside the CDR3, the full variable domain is EAGVAQSPRYKIIEKRQSVAFWCNPISGHATLYWYQQILGQGPKLLIQFQNNGVVDDSQLPKDRFSAERLKGVDSTLKIQPAKLEDSAVYLCASSLEASRSSYNEQFFGPGTRLTVL.